Presented here are 27 T cell receptor beta chains from one specimen sequenced in a study of blood T cell repertoires in COVID-19. Repertoires were generated with immunoSEQ multiplex PCR, while TCRdb's copy carries only in-frame clones and drops some. The sample carries about 230,000 clones, around 78% recorded once. The sample was peripheral blood. All receptors derive from a woman aged 70 to 79 with active or convalescent COVID-19.

V is TRBV11-2 and J is TRBJ2-3; D might be TRBD1 (6 bases). V was pared by 1 base and J by 2 bases, with 13 bases between. CDR1 is SGHAT, CDR2 FQNNGV, per germline. This CDR3 contains 16 residues. The CDR3 bases are TGTGCCAGCAGCTTAGTCTTGGACAGATTCACAGATACGCAGTATTTT. This translates into CASSLVLDRFTDTQYF. The full variable domain, in which reference TRBV11-2 and TRBJ2-3 provide the parts outside the CDR3, is EAGVAQSPRYKIIEKRQSVAFWCNPISGHATLYWYQQILGQGPKLLIQFQNNGVVDDSQLPKDRFSAERLKGVDSTLKIQPAKLEDSAVYLCASSLVLDRFTDTQYFGPGTRLTVL.

This chain links TRBV5-4 with TRBJ1-4; TRBD1 might be the D (6 bases). Germline V gene sequence: CDR1 SGHNT, CDR2 YYREEE (reference sequence). Trimming removed 0 bases from V and 4 bases from J, with 10 bases in between. This CDR3 contains 15 residues. As DNA, the CDR3 is TGTGCCAGCAGCTTGGAGGACAGCGTTAATGAAAAACTGTTTTTT. Translating gives CASSLEDSVNEKLFF.

The V call is TRBV5-8, the J call TRBJ2-3; a possible D gene is TRBD2 (6 bases). CDR3 length: 16 residues. Germline lookup yields CDR1 SGHTS and CDR2 YDEGEE. V dropped 4 bases and J dropped 4 bases, with 19 bases sitting between them. The CDR3, as DNA: TGTGCCAGCAGCCCAGGTGGAGGGCGAGGGGCAGATACGCAGTATTTT. It specifies CASSPGGGRGADTQYF. Based on the CDR3 plus reference TRBV5-8 and TRBJ2-3, the full variable domain is EAGVTQSPTHLIKTRGQQATLRCSPISGHTSVYWYQQALGLGLQFLLWYDEGEERNRGNFPPRFSGRQFPNYSSELNVNALELEDSALYLCASSPGGGRGADTQYFGPGTRLTVL.

The chain is built from TRBV4-3 and TRBJ2-2, with TRBD2 matching 13 bases. This CDR3 region has 20 residues. Germline assignment: CDR1 LGHNA and CDR2 YSLEER. After removal of 3 bases from V and 3 bases from J, the junction contained 13 bases not matched to a gene. The CDR3 reads CASSQETSGGRSSDTGELFF. CDR3 coding DNA: TGCGCCAGCAGCCAGGAGACTAGCGGGGGGCGATCATCCGACACCGGGGAGCTGTTTTTT.

This rearrangement joins TRBV11-2 to TRBJ2-7, with TRBD2 identical over 7 bases. The germline CDR1 and CDR2 sequences are SGHAT and FQNNGV. Unmatched junction bases numbered 12, after V lost 4 bases and J lost 3 bases. The CDR3 has 16 amino acids. Written as DNA, the CDR3 is TGTGCCAGCAGCTCATCCTCGGGAGCGGGGAGCTACGAGCAGTACTTC. It is translated as CASSSSSGAGSYEQYF.

The chain recombines TRBV7-2 with TRBJ1-5; 12 nucleotides align to TRBD1. The CDR3 length is 15 residues. Germline CDR1 SGHTA, CDR2 FQGNSA. V lost 5 bases and J lost 9; bases outside the gene matches: 8. CDR3: CASSGGQGAQGPQHF. The CDR3 region has the DNA TGTGCCAGCAGCGGGGGACAGGGGGCCCAGGGGCCCCAGCATTTT.

The V call is TRBV5-5, the J call TRBJ2-7, with D perhaps TRBD1 (6 bases). CDR1 SGHKS and CDR2 YYEKEE come from the germline V gene (reference sequence). The CDR3 runs to 12 residues. Trimming took off 2 bases at V and 6 bases at J, with 9 bases between the two ends. CDR3 protein: CASSFSGVEQYF. In DNA, the CDR3 is TGTGCCAGCAGCTTTTCAGGGGTCGAGCAGTACTTC.

The chain links TRBV7-9 to TRBJ2-7; a weak D match, TRBD1 (6 bases). The CDR3 has 18 amino acids. Per the germline V gene, CDR1 is SEHNR and CDR2 is FQNEAQ (reference sequence). V was shortened by 7 bases and J by 0 bases, with 25 bases between the two germline ends. Here the CDR3 DNA reads TGTGCCAGCACCATACAAGGGGGTCGGGACGGAAGCTCCTACGAGCAGTACTTC. Its translation is CASTIQGGRDGSSYEQYF.

The V and J genes are TRBV30 and TRBJ2-1; TRBD2 might be the D (5 bases). V lost 2 bases to trimming and J lost 8 bases, with 13 bases between them. The CDR3 totals 13 residues. Germline V gene lookup returns CDR1 GTSNPN and CDR2 SVGIG (reference sequence). The CDR3 nucleotides read TGTGCCTGGAGTTCCACTGGCGGGTATGAGCAGTTCTTC. Protein product: CAWSSTGGYEQFF.

The chain is built from TRBV18 and TRBJ1-4, with 7 nucleotides matching TRBD1. V shed 3 bases, J shed 8 bases, and the junction held 3 bases outside the gene matches. From germline, CDR1 is KGHSH and CDR2 LQKENI. This CDR3 is 13 amino acids long. The chain's CDR3 is CASSPGQWEKLFF. The CDR3 coding sequence is TGTGCCAGCTCACCGGGACAGTGGGAAAAACTGTTTTTT.

This rearrangement joins TRBV7-9 to TRBJ1-1; 7 bases map to TRBD1. CDR3 length equals 14 residues. Per germline, CDR1 SEHNR and CDR2 FQNEAQ (reference sequence). The ends lost 6 bases at V and 0 bases at J; junction bases unmatched: 4. The CDR3 sequence: CASRAGQMNTEAFF. CDR3 sequence (DNA): TGTGCCAGCAGGGCGGGACAGATGAACACTGAAGCTTTCTTT.

This clone was counted only a few times. V usage is TRBV27 and J usage is TRBJ2-7; 12 bases agree with TRBD2. J gave up 6 bases and V 2 bases, and 8 bases lay outside the gene matches. The germline gives CDR1 MNHEY, CDR2 SMNVEV (reference sequence). The CDR3 sequence is 16 residues long. CDR3 DNA sequence: TGTGCCAGCAGTTTAGTCCTAGCGGGAGGGGCGGGCGAGCAGTACTTC. Its protein product is CASSLVLAGGAGEQYF.

The chain has TRBV30 and TRBJ2-3, with unresolved D. This CDR3 has 12 amino acids. Trimming shortened V by 2 bases and J by 5 bases, and 8 bases separated the two germline ends. The germline gives CDR1 GTSNPN, CDR2 SVGIG (reference sequence). The CDR3 spells CAWSLFRDTQYF. The CDR3 nucleotides read TGTGCCTGGAGTCTTTTTAGAGATACGCAGTATTTT.

The chain employs TRBV19 and TRBJ2-1; TRBD2 agrees at 7 bases. V lost 5 bases and J lost 8; bases outside the gene matches: 15. This CDR3 spans 16 amino acids. Germline-derived CDR1 and CDR2 are LNHDA and SQIVND (reference sequence). CDR3 nucleotides: TGTGCCAGTAGTTCCCAAAGCGGGATAGGGGTTTATGAGCAGTTCTTC. Protein product: CASSSQSGIGVYEQFF.

The chain recombines TRBV18 with TRBJ1-4, with D possibly being TRBD1 (6 bases). The length of the CDR3 is 17 residues. Germline V gives CDR1 KGHSH, CDR2 LQKENI. Trimming shortened V by 4 bases and J by 6 bases, and 21 bases separated the two germline ends. Written as DNA, the CDR3 is TGTGCCAGCTCACTATCGACCCCGGCGAAGGGGGATGAAAAACTGTTTTTT. Translated: CASSLSTPAKGDEKLFF.

The genes are TRBV19 and TRBJ2-3; D possibly corresponds to TRBD2 (6 bases). Between the trimmed V and J ends, which lost 0 bases and 8 bases, there was a span of 12 bases. The V gene's germline CDR1 is LNHDA and CDR2 SQIVND (reference sequence). The CDR3 is 14 amino acids. CDR3 bases: TGTGCCAGTAGTATAGATCGGGAGAGGGGTACGCAGTATTTT. It codes for CASSIDRERGTQYF. Supplemented by reference TRBV19 and TRBJ2-3, the full variable domain reads DGGITQSPKYLFRKEGQNVTLSCEQNLNHDAMYWYRQDPGQGLRLIYYSQIVNDFQKGDIAEGYSVSREKKESFPLTVTSAQKNPTAFYLCASSIDRERGTQYFGPGTRLTVL.

The table lists this clone with a few counts. V gene TRBV3-1 (or the pseudogene TRBV3-2) combines with J gene TRBJ1-1; 7 nucleotides agree with TRBD1. Losses at the gene ends were 4 bases for V and 4 bases for J; bases not matched to a gene: 9. CDR3 length: 15 amino acids. The V gene's germline CDR1 is LGHDT and CDR2 YNNKEL (reference sequence). CDR3 region: CASSLRTGGGTEAFF. The DNA for the CDR3 is TGTGCCAGCAGCCTAAGGACAGGAGGCGGCACTGAAGCTTTCTTT.

V and J are TRBV28 and TRBJ2-7; D not resolved. From germline, CDR1 is MDHEN and CDR2 SYDVKM. Trimming left V 0 bases short and J 7 bases short, with 7 bases between. The CDR3 sequence is 12 residues long. CDR3: CASSLWVREQYF. DNA for the CDR3: TGTGCCAGCAGTTTATGGGTGCGGGAGCAGTACTTC.

This sequence joins TRBV27 and TRBJ1-2; D remains ambiguous. The CDR3 is 12 amino acids. Germline lookup yields CDR1 MNHEY and CDR2 SMNVEV (reference sequence). Trimming took 7 bases from V and 4 from J, leaving 10 bases between them. Written as DNA, the CDR3 is TGTGCCAGCACTAACCCAGGCTATGGCTACACCTTC. It translates to CASTNPGYGYTF.

The chain has TRBV24-1 and TRBJ1-6, with a weak D call TRBD1 (5 bases). Trimming cost V 3 bases and J 4 bases, with 9 bases left between them. CDR1 and CDR2 (germline): KGHDR, SFDVKD. The CDR3 covers 15 residues. CDR3 nucleotide sequence: TGTGCCACCAGTGATCGACAGAGTTATAATTCACCCCTCCACTTT. Its protein is CATSDRQSYNSPLHF.

The V and J genes are TRBV5-1 and TRBJ1-2, with D unresolved. CDR3 size: 13 residues. CDR1 is SGHRS, CDR2 YFSETQ, per germline. Trimming removed 2 bases at V and 3 bases at J, with 8 bases between. The CDR3 spells CASSFSSDYGYTF. The CDR3, as DNA: TGCGCCAGCAGCTTCTCGTCTGACTATGGCTACACCTTC.

J is TRBJ1-5 and V is TRBV7-9, with TRBD1 as a possible D gene (6 bases). The CDR3 runs 14 residues. Germline CDR1 is SEHNR and CDR2 is FQNEAQ (reference sequence). V was clipped by 2 bases and J by 3 bases, with 8 bases between them. The CDR3 loop reads CASSLWDTNQPQHF. CDR3 nucleotides: TGTGCCAGCAGCTTATGGGACACCAATCAGCCCCAGCATTTT.

This clone was recorded once. This chain connects TRBV12-5 to TRBJ2-5, with 7 nucleotides matching TRBD1. CDR1 and CDR2 (germline): LGHNT, FRNRAP. The V and J ends lost 7 bases and 4 bases, in that order; junction bases with no gene match: 6. The CDR3 is 13 residues long. This CDR3 reads CASARQGAETQYF. CDR3 coding DNA: TGTGCTAGTGCCAGACAGGGTGCAGAGACCCAGTACTTC.

The V gene is TRBV18, the J gene TRBJ1-3; the match to TRBD1 covers 8 bases. CDR1 and CDR2 from the germline V gene are KGHSH and LQKENI. The CDR3 sequence is 16 residues long. J lost 2 bases, V lost 3 bases, and 6 bases had no gene match. CDR3 in DNA: TGTGCCAGCTCACCCCGGACAGGGCGAGCTGGAAACACCATATATTTT. The encoded protein is CASSPRTGRAGNTIYF.

This clone was picked up one time. The chain recombines TRBV11-2 with TRBJ1-6; TRBD1 is a possible D gene (6 bases). This CDR3 comprises 14 residues. V was trimmed by 4 bases and J by 5 bases, leaving 9 bases between them. Germline V lookup: CDR1 SGHAT, CDR2 FQNNGV. CDR3 sequence reads: CASSWTDNNSPLHF. DNA for the CDR3: TGTGCCAGCAGCTGGACAGACAATAATTCACCCCTCCACTTT. The entire variable domain, with the rest obtained from reference TRBV11-2 and TRBJ1-6, is as follows: EAGVAQSPRYKIIEKRQSVAFWCNPISGHATLYWYQQILGQGPKLLIQFQNNGVVDDSQLPKDRFSAERLKGVDSTLKIQPAKLEDSAVYLCASSWTDNNSPLHFGNGTRLTVT.

The chain carries TRBV7-2 and TRBJ1-6, with 7 positions matching TRBD1. Germline V gene data show CDR1 as SGHTA and CDR2 as FQGNSA. The CDR3 contains 15 residues. The trim removed 5 bases at V and 8 bases at J, leaving 9 bases unmatched. The CDR3 DNA reads TGTGCCAGCAGCGACGACAGGGTTTATCATTCACCCCTCCACTTT. It translates to CASSDDRVYHSPLHF. Combining the CDR3 with reference TRBV7-2 and TRBJ1-6 gives the whole variable domain GAGVSQSPSNKVTEKGKDVELRCDPISGHTALYWYRQSLGQGLEFLIYFQGNSAPDKSGLPSDRFSAERTGGSVSTLTIQRTQQEDSAVYLCASSDDRVYHSPLHFGNGTRLTVT.

CDR3 nucleotide sequence: TGTGCCAGCAGCCAAGATCCGGGGACTGCTGGCTACACCTTC. It translates to CASSQDPGTAGYTF. This rearrangement joins TRBV3-1 (or the pseudogene TRBV3-2) to TRBJ1-2; D may be TRBD1 (5 bases). Germline CDR1 is LGHDT and CDR2 is YNNKEL (reference sequence). This CDR3 region has 14 residues. With 0 bases removed from V and 7 bases from J, the gap between germline ends came to 12 bases.